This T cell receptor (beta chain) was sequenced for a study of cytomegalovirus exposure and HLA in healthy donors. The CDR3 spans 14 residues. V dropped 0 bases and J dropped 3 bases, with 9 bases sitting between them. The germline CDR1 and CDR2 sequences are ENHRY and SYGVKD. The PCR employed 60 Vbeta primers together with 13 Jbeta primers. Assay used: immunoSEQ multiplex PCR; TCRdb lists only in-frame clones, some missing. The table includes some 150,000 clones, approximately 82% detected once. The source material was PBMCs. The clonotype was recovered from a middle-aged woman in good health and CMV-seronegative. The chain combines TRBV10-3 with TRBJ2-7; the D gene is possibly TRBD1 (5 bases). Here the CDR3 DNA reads TGTGCCATCAGTGAGTCTCAAGGGGACTACGAGCAGTACTTC. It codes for CAISESQGDYEQYF.